One sample yielded the 5 T cell receptor beta chains listed below, sequenced in a study of blood T cell repertoires in COVID-19. Here immunoSEQ multiplex PCR was the method, and the copy in TCRdb shows in-frame clones only, minus some. The data show more than 200,000 clones, more than 70% seen once. Sequencing input: peripheral blood. The receptors were sampled from a woman aged 30 to 39 with COVID-19, enrolled during active disease.

The J gene is TRBJ2-2, the V gene TRBV6-2 or TRBV6-3; no clear D. This CDR3 contains 16 residues. The germline V gene encodes CDR1 MNHEY and CDR2 SVGEGT. V lost 0 bases, J lost 6 bases, and 14 bases lay in between. The CDR3 nucleotides are TGTGCCAGCAGTTACTCGATCAGCCTCGCGGCCGGGGAGCTGTTTTTT. Amino acids: CASSYSISLAAGELFF.

J is TRBJ1-2 and V is TRBV4-1; TRBD1 is a possible D gene (6 bases). Germline CDR1 reads MGHRA; CDR2 reads YSYEKL. There are 13 residues in the CDR3. V was shortened by 1 base and J by 4 bases, with 7 bases between the two germline ends. The CDR3 is CASSQATGYGYTF. CDR3 bases: TGCGCCAGCAGCCAAGCGACAGGCTATGGCTACACCTTC.

CDR3 coding DNA: TGTGCCAGCAGTCTGAGCGGGGTCTACAATGAGCAGTTCTTC. It translates to CASSLSGVYNEQFF. The chain uses TRBV6-4 and TRBJ2-1, with 7 positions matching TRBD2. The CDR3 runs 14 residues. Germline CDR1 reads MRHNA; CDR2 reads SNTAGT. J lost 3 bases, V lost 5 bases, and 4 bases had no gene match.

The J gene is TRBJ2-5, the V gene TRBV9, with 7 bases fitting TRBD2. The CDR3 loop spans 15 amino acids. V dropped 4 bases and J dropped 5; count of bases not matched to a gene: 11. Germline CDR1 SGDLS, CDR2 YYNGEE. The CDR3 sequence is CASSPQTSKLETQYF. The CDR3 nucleotides read TGTGCCAGCAGCCCGCAGACTAGCAAGTTGGAGACCCAGTACTTC.

CDR3 bases: TGCAGAACGGGGAGCTCCTACAATGAGCAGTTCTTC. Protein sequence: CRTGSSYNEQFF. The chain combines TRBV29-1 with TRBJ2-1; D is perhaps TRBD2 (5 bases). CDR3 length: 12 amino acids. Germline lookup yields CDR1 SQVTM and CDR2 ANQGSEA.